This T cell receptor beta chain was retrieved from a study of shared clonotypes between healthy human individuals. This CDR3 has 15 residues. V lost 2 bases, J lost 0 bases, and 8 bases lay in between. The germline V gene has CDR1 MNHNS and CDR2 SASEGT. Clones were read by immunoSEQ multiplex PCR, and TCRdb kept only the in-frame ones, dropping some. In the table there are about 1 million clones, approximately 68% of which are singletons. As for this clone: This could be a read error, since a much larger clone is one nucleotide away.

Material for sequencing was memory CD4+ T cells sorted from blood. The subset was: CD45RA-negative fraction. The clonotype comes from a man aged 18 to 29 in good health. The V gene is TRBV6-1, the J gene TRBJ1-5; D remains unclear. DNA for the CDR3: TGTGCCAGCAGTGAAATGACAAATAGCAATCAGCCCCAGCATTTT. It specifies CASSEMTNSNQPQHF.